The clone carrying this TCR beta chain was seen repeatedly, ten times or more. The data were obtained in a study of Graves' ophthalmopathy and Graves' hyperthyroidism. The length of the CDR3 is 14 residues. CDR1 is SQVTM, CDR2 ANQGSEA, per germline. Trimming removed 6 bases from V and 1 base from J, with 15 bases in between. The authors amplified TCR beta CDR3 regions from RNA transcripts. An initial RT-PCR round employing HTBI primers preceded a second-round multiplex PCR. TCRdb re-called the multiplex PCR reads through MiXCR, storing one row per CDR3 protein. The data contain roughly 420,000 distinct CDR3 sequences, under 25% of them singletons.

This TCR was recovered from a woman aged 18-29 years with stable Graves' hyperthyroidism. Sample: peripheral blood. The rearrangement links TRBV29-1 to TRBJ1-1; D might be TRBD1 (6 bases). The CDR3 loop reads CSVAKDSGNTEAFF. CDR3 coding DNA: TGCAGCGTAGCTAAGGACAGCGGGAACACTGAAGCTTTCTTT. Looking up the rest from reference TRBV29-1 and TRBJ1-1 gives the full variable domain: SAVISQKPSRDICQRGTSLTIQCQVDSQVTMMFWYRQQPGQSLTLIATANQGSEATYESGFVIDKFPISRPNLTFSTLTVSNMSPEDSSIYLCSVAKDSGNTEAFFGQGTRLTVV.